This T cell receptor beta chain comes out of a study of T cell responses to AZD1222 COVID-19 vaccine. Profiling relied on immunoSEQ multiplex PCR, and the TCRdb table lists in-frame clones only, not all of them. The sample lists more than 20,000 clones, 80% to 90% occurring once. The CDR3 sequence is 14 residues long. The germline V gene has CDR1 SGHTA and CDR2 FQGNSA. V lost 2 bases and J lost 3; bases outside the gene matches: 4. The material sequenced was peripheral blood, taken 28 days after the second AZD1222 dose. The receptor comes from an adult who received the AZD1222 COVID-19 vaccine. The chain links TRBV7-2 to TRBJ2-7; 7 nucleotides align to TRBD2. CDR3 amino acids: CASSLRLADYEQYF. In nucleotides, the CDR3 is TGTGCCAGCAGCTTACGGCTAGCGGACTACGAGCAGTACTTC.